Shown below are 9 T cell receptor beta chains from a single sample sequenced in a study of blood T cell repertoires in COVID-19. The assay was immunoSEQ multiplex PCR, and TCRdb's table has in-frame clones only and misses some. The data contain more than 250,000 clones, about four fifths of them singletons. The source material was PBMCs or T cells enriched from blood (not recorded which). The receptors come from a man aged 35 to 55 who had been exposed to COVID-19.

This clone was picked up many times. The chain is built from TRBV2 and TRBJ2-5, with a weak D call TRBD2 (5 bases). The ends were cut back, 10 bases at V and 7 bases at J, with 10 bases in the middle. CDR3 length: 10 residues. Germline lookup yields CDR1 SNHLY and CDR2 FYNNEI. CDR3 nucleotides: TGTGCCATCTTAGAGGGGACCCAGTACTTC. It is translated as CAILEGTQYF.

DNA of the CDR3: TGCAGCGTTGAAAGGGGGAGGGGAGCAGATACGCAGTATTTT. Translation: CSVERGRGADTQYF. The genes are TRBV29-1 and TRBJ2-3; D possibly corresponds to TRBD2 (7 bases). V lost 2 bases to trimming and J lost 4 bases, with 13 bases between them. Germline CDR1 reads SQVTM; CDR2 reads ANQGSEA. The CDR3 loop spans 14 amino acids.

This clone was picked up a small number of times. The CDR3 region is CASSWGTSGRRSSYEQYF. CDR3 coding DNA: TGTGCCAGCAGCTGGGGTACTAGCGGGCGAAGGAGCTCCTACGAGCAGTACTTC. The J gene is TRBJ2-7, the V gene TRBV7-9; 9 bases map to TRBD2. CDR1 is SEHNR, CDR2 FQNEAQ, per germline (reference sequence). The CDR3 has 18 residues. J lost 0 bases, V lost 4 bases, and 13 bases had no gene match.

The chain's CDR3 is CASSPIGGTSGFYEQYF. The CDR3 DNA is TGTGCCAGTAGTCCGATTGGTGGGACTAGCGGTTTCTACGAGCAGTACTTC. The chain is built from TRBV19 and TRBJ2-7, with 11 bases fitting TRBD2. Germline V gene data show CDR1 as LNHDA and CDR2 as SQIVND (reference sequence). The length of the CDR3 is 17 residues. The trim removed 5 bases at V and 3 bases at J, leaving 12 bases unmatched.

The CDR3 is CASSLGTSQETQYF. CDR3 bases: TGCGCCAGCAGCTTGGGGACTTCCCAAGAGACCCAGTACTTC. This rearrangement joins TRBV5-1 to TRBJ2-5; tentatively, D is TRBD2 (5 bases). Germline V gene data show CDR1 as SGHRS and CDR2 as YFSETQ. CDR3 size: 14 residues. Deletions cut 0 bases from V and 1 base from J, with 7 bases between. Full variable domain (remainder filled in from reference TRBV5-1 and TRBJ2-5): KAGVTQTPRYLIKTRGQQVTLSCSPISGHRSVSWYQQTPGQGLQFLFEYFSETQRNKGNFPGRFSGRQFSNSRSEMNVSTLELGDSALYLCASSLGTSQETQYFGPGTRLLVL.

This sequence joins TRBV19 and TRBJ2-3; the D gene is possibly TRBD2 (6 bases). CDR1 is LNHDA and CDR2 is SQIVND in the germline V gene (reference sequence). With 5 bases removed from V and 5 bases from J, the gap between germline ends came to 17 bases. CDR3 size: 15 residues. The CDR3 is CASSLQAEGGDTQYF. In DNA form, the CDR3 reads TGTGCCAGTAGTCTACAAGCGGAGGGAGGAGATACGCAGTATTTT.

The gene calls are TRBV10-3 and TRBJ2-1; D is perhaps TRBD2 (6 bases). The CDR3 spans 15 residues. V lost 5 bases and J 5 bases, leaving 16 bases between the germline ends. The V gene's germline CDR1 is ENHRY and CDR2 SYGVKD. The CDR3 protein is CAISRRDSKNNEQFF. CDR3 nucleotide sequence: TGTGCCATCAGTCGCCGGGACTCTAAAAACAATGAGCAGTTCTTC.

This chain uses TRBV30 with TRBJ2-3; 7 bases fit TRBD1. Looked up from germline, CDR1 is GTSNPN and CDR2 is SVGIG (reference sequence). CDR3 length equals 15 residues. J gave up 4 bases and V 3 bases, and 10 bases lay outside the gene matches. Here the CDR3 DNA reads TGTGCCTGGAGCGTTTCTTCTACAGGGGCAGATACGCAGTATTTT. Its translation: CAWSVSSTGADTQYF.

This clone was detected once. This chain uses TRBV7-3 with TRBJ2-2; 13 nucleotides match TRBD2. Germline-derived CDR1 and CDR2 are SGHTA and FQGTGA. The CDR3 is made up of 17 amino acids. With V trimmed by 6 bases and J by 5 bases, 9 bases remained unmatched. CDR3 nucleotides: TGTGCCAGCAGTGGTGTGGGACTAGCGGGATCGACCGGGGAGCTGTTTTTT. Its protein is CASSGVGLAGSTGELFF.